A single sample is the source of the 17 T cell receptor beta chains below, sequenced in a study of blood T cell repertoires in COVID-19. Clones were sequenced by immunoSEQ multiplex PCR, and TCRdb holds only the in-frame ones, with some missing. The data hold about 190,000 clones, with 84% observed a single time. The sequenced sample was peripheral blood. These receptors were obtained from a woman aged 70-85 years with active or convalescent COVID-19.

The J gene is TRBJ2-2, the V gene TRBV9, with D possibly TRBD1 on 5 matching bases. V was cut by 3 bases and J by 2 bases, with 11 bases left in between. CDR3 length equals 15 residues. Germline CDR1 SGDLS, CDR2 YYNGEE. CDR3 coding DNA: TGTGCCAGCAGCGGACAGTCCCTAAACACCGGGGAGCTGTTTTTT. It yields the protein CASSGQSLNTGELFF.

This clone was counted a few times. The chain links TRBV7-2 to TRBJ1-2; D uncertain. Germline CDR1 SGHTA, CDR2 FQGNSA. Trimming removed 3 bases at V and 2 bases at J, with 7 bases between. CDR3 size: 13 residues. In DNA, the CDR3 is TGTGCCAGCAGCTTTGACAAAAACTATGGCTACACCTTC. This translates into CASSFDKNYGYTF.

The V and J genes are TRBV7-9 and TRBJ1-1; 7 nucleotides align to TRBD1. With V trimmed by 5 bases and J by 3 bases, 9 bases remained unmatched. CDR3 length: 15 residues. Germline CDR1 and CDR2: SEHNR and FQNEAQ (reference sequence). CDR3 in DNA: TGTGCCAGCAGCACAGGGGCAGGGGGACACACTGAAGCTTTCTTT. This encodes CASSTGAGGHTEAFF.

The chain joins TRBV5-4 to TRBJ1-4; TRBD1 matches at 8 bases. Germline V gene sequence: CDR1 SGHNT, CDR2 YYREEE (reference sequence). The CDR3 runs to 15 residues. Losses at the gene ends were 4 bases for V and 11 bases for J; bases not matched to a gene: 13. This chain's CDR3 is CASSVYRGGSEKLFF. The CDR3 DNA is TGTGCCAGCAGCGTATACAGGGGGGGTAGTGAGAAACTGTTTTTT.

The genes are TRBV5-1 and TRBJ1-2; maybe TRBD1 (6 bases). This CDR3 is 15 amino acids long. Trimming removed 0 bases at V and 4 bases at J, with 13 bases between. Germline assignment: CDR1 SGHRS and CDR2 YFSETQ. The CDR3 bases are TGCGCCAGCAGCTTGGCTCTCAGGGGTGGCTATGGCTACACCTTC. Protein product: CASSLALRGGYGYTF.

V gene TRBV23-1 combines with J gene TRBJ2-1; weak D call: TRBD1 (6 bases). TRBV23-1 is flagged as an ORF with uncertain function. V was clipped by 3 bases and J by 2 bases, with 26 bases between them. The CDR3 length is 20 residues. CDR3 loop: CASSQFGDTRTPRTYNEQFF. For the CDR3, the DNA is TGCGCCAGCAGTCAGTTCGGGGACACCCGTACCCCCAGGACCTACAATGAGCAGTTCTTC.

The sample holds one count of this clone. V usage is TRBV5-4 and J usage is TRBJ1-1, with TRBD1 matching over 9 bases. The germline V gene encodes CDR1 SGHNT and CDR2 YYREEE (reference sequence). CDR3 size: 15 residues. Losses at the gene ends were 5 bases for V and 1 base for J; bases not matched to a gene: 6. The chain's CDR3 is CASRKQGAENTEAFF. Written as DNA, the CDR3 is TGTGCCAGCAGAAAACAGGGGGCGGAGAACACTGAAGCTTTCTTT.

This chain connects TRBV25-1 to TRBJ1-6; no reliable D call. The V gene lost 6 bases and the J gene lost 5 bases, with 11 bases spanning the gap. The V gene's germline CDR1 is MGHDK and CDR2 SYGVNS. The CDR3 extends over 14 amino acids. The CDR3 here is CASRPDSHNSPLHF. The CDR3 nucleotides are TGTGCCAGCAGGCCGGACTCACATAATTCACCCCTCCACTTT.

V usage is TRBV6-5 and J usage is TRBJ1-1; D not resolved. Looked up from germline, CDR1 is MNHEY and CDR2 is SVGAGI. V was trimmed by 8 bases and J by 0 bases, leaving 10 bases between them. This CDR3 has 13 amino acids. This CDR3 reads CASPRTVNTEAFF. In DNA, the CDR3 is TGTGCCAGCCCCCGAACAGTGAACACTGAAGCTTTCTTT.

The V call is TRBV11-2, the J call TRBJ2-3; D is unclear. V lost 8 bases to trimming and J lost 2 bases, with 8 bases between them. Germline lookup yields CDR1 SGHAT and CDR2 FQNNGV. The CDR3 length is 12 residues. The chain's CDR3 is CASGRDTDTQYF. The CDR3 DNA reads as TGTGCCAGCGGGCGAGACACAGATACGCAGTATTTT.

This sequence joins TRBV7-9 and TRBJ2-2; D gene uncertain. The CDR3 spans 14 residues. V lost 5 bases and J 0 bases, leaving 7 bases between the germline ends. The V gene's germline CDR1 is SEHNR and CDR2 FQNEAQ (reference sequence). The CDR3 region has the DNA TGTGCCAGCAGCCCCCCCACGAACACCGGGGAGCTGTTTTTT. It encodes CASSPPTNTGELFF.

The rearrangement links TRBV6-6 to TRBJ2-3, with a possible D match to TRBD2 (6 bases). The ends were cut back, 6 bases at V and 3 bases at J, with 13 bases in the middle. In germline, CDR1 is MNHNY, CDR2 SVGAGI (reference sequence). The CDR3 has 14 amino acids. CDR3 in amino acids: CASRREAGTDTQYF. The CDR3 coding sequence is TGTGCCAGCAGGAGGGAGGCGGGGACAGATACGCAGTATTTT.

The chain links TRBV20-1 to TRBJ2-1; TRBD2 aligns across 10 bases. The CDR3 contains 15 residues. The germline V gene has CDR1 DFQATT and CDR2 SNEGSKA (reference sequence). The trim removed 3 bases at V and 8 bases at J, leaving 10 bases unmatched. CDR3 sequence (DNA): TGCAGTGCTAGTCCCCTAGCGGGAGTACGATATGAGCAGTTCTTC. It codes for CSASPLAGVRYEQFF.

The chain recombines TRBV27 with TRBJ1-1; tentative D call: TRBD1 (5 bases). This CDR3 comprises 15 residues. V was cut by 5 bases and J by 1 base, with 14 bases left in between. Germline assignment: CDR1 MNHEY and CDR2 SMNVEV (reference sequence). The CDR3 loop reads CASSPFFGGNTEAFF. The CDR3 nucleotides read TGTGCCAGCAGTCCGTTCTTCGGGGGGAACACTGAAGCTTTCTTT.

This chain connects TRBV10-3 to TRBJ1-5; D gene uncertain. This CDR3 region has 15 residues. Germline V gene data show CDR1 as ENHRY and CDR2 as SYGVKD. V was cut by 5 bases and J by 4 bases, with 15 bases left in between. Written as DNA, the CDR3 is TGTGCCATCAGTCCGGACTATCAAGGGAATCAGCCCCAGCATTTT. Its protein product is CAISPDYQGNQPQHF.

This clone was detected a few times. The J gene is TRBJ2-3, the V gene TRBV28, with 10 bases that match TRBD2. Trimming took 6 bases from V and 4 from J; bases not matched to a gene: 7. Germline loops: CDR1 MDHEN, CDR2 SYDVKM. CDR3 length: 15 residues. Here the CDR3 reads CASSPSGRAADTQYF. In DNA, the CDR3 is TGTGCCAGCAGCCCAAGCGGGAGGGCCGCAGATACGCAGTATTTT. Full variable domain (remainder filled in from reference TRBV28 and TRBJ2-3): DVKVTQSSRYLVKRTGEKVFLECVQDMDHENMFWYRQDPGLGLRLIYFSYDVKMKEKGDIPEGYSVSREKKERFSLILESASTNQTSMYLCASSPSGRAADTQYFGPGTRLTVL.

J is TRBJ2-3 and V is TRBV5-1; D might be TRBD2 (5 bases). The CDR3 runs 15 residues. Trimming pared 4 bases from V and 2 bases from J, leaving 14 bases between. Germline CDR1 and CDR2: SGHRS and YFSETQ. The CDR3 DNA reads as TGCGCCAGCAGCCCGGAAGGCGGGTACACAGATACGCAGTATTTT. It translates to CASSPEGGYTDTQYF. The full variable domain, with the rest looked up from reference TRBV5-1 and TRBJ2-3, is KAGVTQTPRYLIKTRGQQVTLSCSPISGHRSVSWYQQTPGQGLQFLFEYFSETQRNKGNFPGRFSGRQFSNSRSEMNVSTLELGDSALYLCASSPEGGYTDTQYFGPGTRLTVL.